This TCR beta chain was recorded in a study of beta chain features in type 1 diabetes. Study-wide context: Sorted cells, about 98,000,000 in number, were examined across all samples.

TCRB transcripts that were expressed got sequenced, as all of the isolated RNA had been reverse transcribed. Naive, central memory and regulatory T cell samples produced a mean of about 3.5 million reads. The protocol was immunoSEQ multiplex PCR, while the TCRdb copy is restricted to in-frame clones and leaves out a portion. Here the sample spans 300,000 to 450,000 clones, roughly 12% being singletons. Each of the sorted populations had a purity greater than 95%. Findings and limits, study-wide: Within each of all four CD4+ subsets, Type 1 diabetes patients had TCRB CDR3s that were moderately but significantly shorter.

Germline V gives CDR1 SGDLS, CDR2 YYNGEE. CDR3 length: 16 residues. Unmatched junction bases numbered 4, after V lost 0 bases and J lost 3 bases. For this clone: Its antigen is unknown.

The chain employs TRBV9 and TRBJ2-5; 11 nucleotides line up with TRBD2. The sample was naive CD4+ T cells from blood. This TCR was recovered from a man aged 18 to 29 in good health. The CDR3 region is CASSVGILAGEETQYF. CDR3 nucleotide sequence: TGTGCCAGCAGCGTAGGGATACTAGCGGGAGAAGAGACCCAGTACTTC.